The T cell receptor beta chain under discussion was sequenced for a study of OX40 agonist ivuxolimab in advanced cancers. About the study: People in dose escalation had one of these cancers: hepatocellular carcinoma, melanoma, renal cell or head and neck cancer.

This clone has only one observation. What it recognizes is unknown. The study sampled blood at baseline, cycle 4 day 1, and cycle 7 day 1. CDR1 is SGDLS and CDR2 is YYNGEE in the germline V gene. V gave up 0 bases and J gave up 0 bases, with 13 bases separating them. The CDR3 runs 17 residues. Findings of the study overall: The authors did not determine the antigen specificity of the expanded peripheral T cells.

Only in-frame clones appear in the TCRdb table, and some are missing; sequencing was by immunoSEQ multiplex PCR. Found here are fewer than 60,000 clones, about 85% of them singletons; the top ten hold about a fifth. The sample was CD4+ or CD8+ T cells sorted from blood, taken in a trial of the OX40 agonist ivuxolimab. The rearrangement uses TRBV9 and TRBJ2-1, with a weak D call TRBD2 (5 bases). This TCR was sampled from an adult with an advanced solid tumor such as melanoma, head and neck, liver or kidney cancer. The CDR3, as DNA: TGTGCCAGCAGCGTAGTGGCCAGGAGGAGCTCCTACAATGAGCAGTTCTTC. Translation: CASSVVARRSSYNEQFF.